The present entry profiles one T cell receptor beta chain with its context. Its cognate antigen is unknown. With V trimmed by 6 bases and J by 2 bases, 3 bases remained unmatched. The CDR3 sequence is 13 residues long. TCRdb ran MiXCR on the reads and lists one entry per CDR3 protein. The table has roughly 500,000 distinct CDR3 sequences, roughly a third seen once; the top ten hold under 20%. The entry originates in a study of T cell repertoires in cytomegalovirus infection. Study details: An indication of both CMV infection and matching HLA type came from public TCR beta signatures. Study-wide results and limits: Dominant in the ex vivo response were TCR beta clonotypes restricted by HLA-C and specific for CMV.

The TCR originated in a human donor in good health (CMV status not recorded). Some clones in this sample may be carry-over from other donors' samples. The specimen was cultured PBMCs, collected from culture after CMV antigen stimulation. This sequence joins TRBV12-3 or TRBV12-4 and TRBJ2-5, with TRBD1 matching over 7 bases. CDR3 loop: CASRGTVQETQYF. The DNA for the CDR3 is TGTGCCAGCAGGGGGACAGTTCAAGAGACCCAGTACTTC.